These 26 T cell receptor beta chains came from one sample sequenced in a study of sequential checkpoint blockade in melanoma. Sequenced by immunoSEQ multiplex PCR; TCRdb stores in-frame clones only, minus some. The data show almost 20,000 clones, approximately 85% seen once. Sample treatment: randomized to nivolumab then ipilimumab (arm A) or the reverse (arm B). This material consisted of CD8+ T cells sorted from blood (inferred from file names), taken from a patient given nivolumab and ipilimumab in sequence. These TCRs come from a human donor with melanoma.

The rearrangement joins TRBV6-5 to TRBJ1-1, with D possibly TRBD1 on 5 matching bases. Deletions cut 6 bases from V and 0 bases from J, with 14 bases between. CDR1 and CDR2 (germline): MNHEY, SVGAGI. The CDR3 length is 15 residues. The CDR3 is CASRGQGLMNTEAFF. CDR3 coding DNA: TGTGCCAGCAGGGGGCAAGGGCTTATGAACACTGAAGCTTTCTTT.

The chain links TRBV18 to TRBJ2-3; perhaps TRBD1 as D (5 bases). Germline assignment: CDR1 KGHSH and CDR2 LQKENI. The CDR3 has 16 residues. The germline V and J ends were trimmed by 0 bases and 4 bases, with 14 bases remaining between them. The CDR3 spells CASSPPSGYDADTQYF. CDR3 DNA: TGTGCCAGCTCACCACCGTCAGGGTACGACGCAGATACGCAGTATTTT.

This chain uses TRBV27 with TRBJ2-6, with TRBD1 identical over 9 bases. The germline V gene has CDR1 MNHEY and CDR2 SMNVEV (reference sequence). CDR3 length equals 16 residues. Germline trimming cut 6 bases from V and 2 bases from J; bases unmatched to any gene: 5. CDR3 sequence reads: CASRFTGGAGANVLTF. CDR3 bases: TGTGCCAGCAGATTCACAGGGGGCGCTGGGGCCAACGTCCTGACTTTC.

This clone appeared a single time. At one boundary the junction diverges from the germline segment, which might be a read error. The chain recombines TRBV5-8 with TRBJ1-2; TRBD1 matches at 8 bases. The length of the CDR3 is 15 residues. Germline CDR1 SGHTS, CDR2 YDEGEE. In DNA, the CDR3 is TGCGCCAGCAGCCAAAGATGGACAGGGTCTTTCGGCTACACCTTC. This gives the protein CASSQRWTGSFGYTF.

J is TRBJ1-4 and V is TRBV2; 9 bases are a match to TRBD1. CDR1 is SNHLY, CDR2 FYNNEI, per germline. V lost 6 bases, J lost 12 bases, and 5 bases stayed unmatched. The CDR3 has 12 residues. The CDR3 DNA sequence: TGTGCCAGCAGGGGGACAGGGTATGAACTGTTTTTT. This translates into CASRGTGYELFF. Together with reference TRBV2 and TRBJ1-4, the CDR3 gives the full variable domain: EPEVTQTPSHQVTQMGQEVILRCVPISNHLYFYWYRQILGQKVEFLVSFYNNEISEKSEIFDDQFSVERPDGSNFTLKIRSTKLEDSAMYFCASRGTGYELFFGSGTQLSVL.

The rearrangement uses TRBV19 and TRBJ2-1; the match to TRBD2 covers 7 bases. After removal of 3 bases from V and 2 bases from J, the junction contained 1 base not matched to a gene. CDR1 is LNHDA and CDR2 is SQIVND in the germline V gene (reference sequence). The CDR3 has 14 amino acids. In DNA form, the CDR3 reads TGTGCCAGTAGTATGGCGGGGGCCTACAATGAGCAGTTCTTC. Translating gives CASSMAGAYNEQFF. The variable domain in full, with the rest retrieved from reference TRBV19 and TRBJ2-1, is DGGITQSPKYLFRKEGQNVTLSCEQNLNHDAMYWYRQDPGQGLRLIYYSQIVNDFQKGDIAEGYSVSREKKESFPLTVTSAQKNPTAFYLCASSMAGAYNEQFFGPGTRLTVL.

The chain links TRBV27 to TRBJ1-5; 10 bases are shared with TRBD1. V gave up 7 bases and J gave up 6 bases; unmatched junction bases: 6. Per the germline V gene, CDR1 is MNHEY and CDR2 is SMNVEV (reference sequence). The length of the CDR3 is 14 residues. CDR3 in DNA: TGTGCCAGCACCTGGACAGGGGGAGGTCAGCCCCAGCATTTT. Its translation is CASTWTGGGQPQHF.

The CDR3 nucleotides read TGTGCCAGCGCAGACTATCTCCAGTACTTC. Amino acids: CASADYLQYF. The V call is TRBV6-1, the J call TRBJ2-7; D possibly corresponds to TRBD2 (5 bases). Trimming took 8 bases from V and 10 from J, leaving 12 bases between them. Germline CDR1 reads MNHNS; CDR2 reads SASEGT. CDR3 length: 10 residues.

The rearrangement uses TRBV11-3 and TRBJ2-1, with 10 bases matching TRBD2. This CDR3 is 15 amino acids long. V shed 5 bases and J 3 bases; nucleotides not matched to a gene: 4. Germline CDR1 SGHNT, CDR2 YENEEA. CDR3 nucleotides: TGTGCCAGCAGCCTTACTAGCGGGGACTACAATGAGCAGTTCTTC. Protein: CASSLTSGDYNEQFF.

CDR3 in amino acids: CASSLAGTGVYEQYF. Written as DNA, the CDR3 is TGTGCCAGCAGCTTAGCCGGGACAGGGGTCTACGAGCAGTACTTC. The chain is built from TRBV7-9 and TRBJ2-7; 10 bases map to TRBD1. CDR3 length: 15 residues. V trimming: 0 bases; J trimming: 3 bases; junction bases outside the gene matches: 2. Per the germline V gene, CDR1 is SEHNR and CDR2 is FQNEAQ (reference sequence).

The CDR3 sequence: CASSQDLGTGTDTQYF. CDR3 sequence (DNA): TGCGCCAGCAGCCAAGATCTCGGGACAGGCACAGATACGCAGTATTTT. This sequence joins TRBV4-3 and TRBJ2-3; TRBD1 agrees at 7 bases. Germline-derived CDR1 and CDR2 are LGHNA and YSLEER. The CDR3 is 16 residues long. After removal of 0 bases from V and 1 base from J, the junction contained 4 bases not matched to a gene.

This clone was observed a few times. The rearrangement uses TRBV4-3 and TRBJ2-7, with D perhaps matching TRBD1 (7 bases). Germline V gene lookup returns CDR1 LGHNA and CDR2 YSLEER. CDR3 size: 16 residues. Between the trimmed V and J ends, which lost 0 bases and 4 bases, there was a span of 16 bases. CDR3 protein: CASSQDLGRGAYEQYF. Written as DNA, the CDR3 is TGCGCCAGCAGCCAAGATTTGGGCAGGGGGGCTTACGAGCAGTACTTC.

The J gene is TRBJ2-2, the V gene TRBV11-3; tentative D call: TRBD1 (6 bases). V dropped 5 bases and J dropped 2 bases, with 9 bases sitting between them. Germline CDR1 SGHNT, CDR2 YENEEA. CDR3 length equals 14 residues. The CDR3 region has the DNA TGTGCCAGCAGCGGGACAAAAAACACCGGGGAGCTGTTTTTT. Translation gives CASSGTKNTGELFF.

The rearrangement joins TRBV5-8 to TRBJ2-1, with TRBD1 as a possible D gene (6 bases). Deletions cut 5 bases from V and 0 bases from J, with 12 bases between. Germline V gene sequence: CDR1 SGHTS, CDR2 YDEGEE. This CDR3 has 15 amino acids. CDR3 protein: CASREPTGSYNEQFF. In DNA, the CDR3 is TGTGCCAGCAGAGAGCCGACAGGCTCCTACAATGAGCAGTTCTTC.

The CDR3, as DNA: TGTGCCAGCAGTTACGGCGGGGCGTCCTACAATGAGCAGTTCTTC. It encodes CASSYGGASYNEQFF. The chain combines TRBV6-5 with TRBJ2-1; perhaps TRBD2 as D (6 bases). Trimming took off 2 bases at V and 1 base at J, with 9 bases between the two ends. CDR1 and CDR2 from the germline V gene are MNHEY and SVGAGI. This CDR3 contains 15 residues.

V is TRBV7-9 and J is TRBJ2-1; the D gene is possibly TRBD1 (6 bases). The germline V gene encodes CDR1 SEHNR and CDR2 FQNEAQ (reference sequence). V was trimmed by 1 base and J by 9 bases, leaving 13 bases between them. The CDR3 is made up of 14 amino acids. CDR3: CASSLVTGFGEQFF. CDR3 coding DNA: TGTGCCAGCAGCTTAGTTACAGGGTTCGGTGAGCAGTTCTTC.

The V gene is TRBV7-6, the J gene TRBJ1-3, with D possibly being TRBD1 (5 bases). This CDR3 has 19 residues. V was pared by 7 bases and J by 1 base, with 26 bases between. Germline V gene lookup returns CDR1 SGHVS and CDR2 FNYEAQ. In DNA, the CDR3 is TGTGCCAGCACCCAAAGAGGGGAGGAGGGAAGAAGATCTGGAAACACCATATATTTT. Its translation is CASTQRGEEGRRSGNTIYF.

J is TRBJ1-1 and V is TRBV4-2; TRBD1 matches at 8 bases. Trimming removed 1 base from V and 1 base from J; junction bases left unmatched: 2. The CDR3 contains 15 residues. Germline-derived CDR1 and CDR2 are LGHNA and YNFKEQ. The CDR3 protein is CASSQVTGGNTEAFF. The CDR3 nucleotides read TGTGCCAGCAGCCAAGTTACAGGGGGGAACACTGAAGCTTTCTTT.

The CDR3 here is CASSIDRGDYEQYF. The CDR3 DNA reads TGTGCCAGTAGTATAGACAGGGGAGACTACGAGCAGTACTTC. The rearrangement uses TRBV19 and TRBJ2-7; D is perhaps TRBD1 (6 bases). V was clipped by 0 bases and J by 3 bases, with 9 bases between them. CDR1 is LNHDA and CDR2 is SQIVND in the germline V gene (reference sequence). The CDR3 extends over 14 amino acids.

The rearrangement uses TRBV7-8 and TRBJ2-1, with 7 bases lining up with TRBD2. This CDR3 is built from 15 residues. With V trimmed by 1 base and J by 6 bases, 6 bases remained unmatched. Germline V gene sequence: CDR1 SGHVS, CDR2 FQNEAQ. The CDR3 here is CASSLVGGGFNEQFF. Here the CDR3 DNA reads TGTGCCAGCAGCTTAGTTGGGGGGGGGTTCAATGAGCAGTTCTTC.

The chain links TRBV29-1 to TRBJ2-7; maybe TRBD1 (5 bases). This CDR3 spans 13 amino acids. Trimming stripped 4 bases from V and 1 base from J, with 11 bases between. Germline-derived CDR1 and CDR2 are SQVTM and ANQGSEA. This CDR3 reads CSVGVPGSYEQYF. CDR3 nucleotides: TGCAGCGTTGGGGTCCCAGGGTCCTACGAGCAGTACTTC.

The J gene is TRBJ1-6, the V gene TRBV19; D uncertain. The CDR3 length is 15 residues. CDR1 is LNHDA and CDR2 is SQIVND in the germline V gene (reference sequence). Trimming removed 7 bases from V and 9 bases from J, with 19 bases in between. CDR3 sequence (DNA): TGTGCCAGTACCCCCCGGGGATCTGGGAGTTCACCCCTCCACTTT. It encodes CASTPRGSGSSPLHF.

The chain is built from TRBV4-1 and TRBJ2-5; D may be TRBD2 (6 bases). The J call may be faulty, since TRBJ2-7 better matches the DNA end. CDR3 length: 17 residues. Germline V lookup: CDR1 MGHRA, CDR2 YSYEKL. The CDR3: CASSQETTSLSSYEQYF. The CDR3, as DNA: TGCGCCAGCAGCCAAGAAACCACTAGCTTGAGCTCCTACGAGCAGTACTTC.

This rearrangement joins TRBV29-1 to TRBJ2-2; D remains unclear. This CDR3 has 13 residues. The V gene lost 4 bases and the J gene lost 4 bases, with 10 bases spanning the gap. Germline CDR1 and CDR2: SQVTM and ANQGSEA. CDR3 DNA: TGCAGCGTTGTTCACAGAATCACCGGGGAGCTGTTTTTT. Encoded protein: CSVVHRITGELFF.

This chain connects TRBV9 to TRBJ1-2, with 7 positions matching TRBD1. The CDR3 loop spans 17 amino acids. Trimming cost V 4 bases and J 2 bases; bases outside gene matches: 14. Per the germline V gene, CDR1 is SGDLS and CDR2 is YYNGEE. The CDR3 protein is CASSLSRSTGMNYGYTF. CDR3 DNA sequence: TGTGCCAGCAGCCTCTCTCGGTCGACAGGGATGAACTATGGCTACACCTTC.

The V and J genes are TRBV27 and TRBJ1-5; D possibly corresponds to TRBD1 (5 bases). CDR3 length: 15 amino acids. Between the trimmed V and J ends, which lost 3 bases and 2 bases, there was a span of 11 bases. CDR1 is MNHEY, CDR2 SMNVEV, per germline (reference sequence). CDR3 protein: CASSLGRGRNQPQHF. For the CDR3, the DNA is TGTGCCAGCAGTTTGGGGCGGGGCCGCAATCAGCCCCAGCATTTT.